The TCR beta chain described here comes from a study of shared clonotypes between healthy human individuals. Broader study findings: Donor scarcity curtailed the genetic and exposure-history diversity represented herein. The study's rarefaction showed incomplete sorted-subset sequencing despite large depth. Sampling covered nothing but blood. Tissue TCR repertoires likely differ from those found in blood.

Deep level was the assay's run setting. The data were produced by immunoSEQ multiplex PCR, yet TCRdb's version contains in-frame clones alone and is incomplete. The sample consists of 1,500,000 or so clones, roughly 96% of them appearing once. This CDR3 spans 15 amino acids. The ends were cut back, 2 bases at V and 4 bases at J, with 11 bases in the middle. CDR1 SGHTA and CDR2 FQGNSA come from the germline V gene. In regard to this clone: Its antigen remains unknown.

The material sequenced was naive CD4+ T cells sorted from blood. Regarding subset: CD45RA+ positively selected. The source of this sequence is a man aged 30 to 39 in good health. This chain connects TRBV7-2 to TRBJ2-2, with D hard to call. CDR3 sequence: CASSLKAGPTGELFF. CDR3 nucleotides: TGTGCCAGCAGCTTAAAGGCAGGTCCCACCGGGGAGCTGTTTTTT.